This T cell receptor (beta chain) was retrieved from a study of T cells expressing NK-cell markers. The germline CDR1 and CDR2 sequences are MNHEY and SVGEGT. The CDR3 runs to 16 residues. Reanalyzing the 5' RACE reads, TCRdb keeps one entry per CDR3 protein, without DNA. In all, the sample yields hundreds of thousands of distinct CDR3 sequences. The V gene is TRBV6-2 or TRBV6-3, the J gene TRBJ2-3. This TCR was recovered from a man between 18 and 29 years old in good health. The sequencing sample was made of blood T cells: a sorted CD56 or NKG2C T cell subset, CD4+ or CD8+ T cells, or bulk PBMC T cells (not recorded which). The CDR3 reads CASSPDEVPFTDTQYF.